The sequence of this T cell receptor beta chain was determined in a study of radiation and T cells in renal cell carcinoma. Per the germline V gene, CDR1 is SGHNT and CDR2 is YENEEA. The CDR3 extends over 15 amino acids. V was pared by 5 bases and J by 4 bases, with 17 bases between. The protocol was immunoSEQ multiplex PCR, while the TCRdb copy is restricted to in-frame clones and leaves out a portion. The sample lists approximately 170,000 clones, roughly 90% occurring once. Time point meaning: blood 4 weeks post-SBRT, at nephrectomy. Treatment: 15 Gy SBRT to primary tumor, nephrectomy 4 weeks later.

The chain couples TRBV11-3 to TRBJ2-5, with D maybe TRBD1 (6 bases). The TCR comes from a woman between 50 and 59 years old with renal cell carcinoma. This sample comprised blood, obtained from a patient whose treatment included radiotherapy and nephrectomy. CDR3 protein: CASSPVTGNIETQYF. In DNA, the CDR3 is TGTGCCAGCAGCCCGGTAACAGGGAATATAGAGACCCAGTACTTC.